Shown below are 21 T cell receptor beta chains from a single sample sequenced in a study of somatic mutations in cytotoxic T cells in rheumatoid arthritis. Repertoires were generated with immunoSEQ multiplex PCR, while TCRdb's copy carries only in-frame clones and drops some. The sample carries around 20,000 clones, 75% to 90% recorded once. The sample taken for sequencing was CD8+ T cells sorted from blood. These receptors all stem from an adult with rheumatoid arthritis.

The gene calls are TRBV2 and TRBJ2-7; D could derive from TRBD1 or TRBD2 (5 bases each). CDR1 is SNHLY and CDR2 is FYNNEI in the germline V gene. The V gene lost 2 bases and the J gene lost 4 bases, with 18 bases spanning the gap. The length of the CDR3 is 16 residues. Here the CDR3 reads CASSELDGAALYEQYF. CDR3 coding DNA: TGTGCCAGCAGTGAACTTGACGGGGCAGCCTTATACGAGCAGTACTTC. The full variable domain, with the rest looked up from reference TRBV2 and TRBJ2-7, is EPEVTQTPSHQVTQMGQEVILRCVPISNHLYFYWYRQILGQKVEFLVSFYNNEISEKSEIFDDQFSVERPDGSNFTLKIRSTKLEDSAMYFCASSELDGAALYEQYFGPGTRLTVT.

This chain connects TRBV6-5 to TRBJ2-5, with D possibly TRBD1 on 6 matching bases. The V gene's germline CDR1 is MNHEY and CDR2 SVGAGI. CDR3 length: 15 residues. The ends were cut back, 2 bases at V and 1 base at J, with 11 bases in the middle. The CDR3 DNA reads as TGTGCCAGCAGTTACGGGGGCGCGCTCCAAGAGACCCAGTACTTC. It specifies CASSYGGALQETQYF.

CDR3 region: CASSIGGYTEAFF. CDR3 nucleotides: TGTGCCAGTAGTATTGGAGGATATACTGAAGCTTTCTTT. The chain couples TRBV19 to TRBJ1-1; no firm D call. The V gene lost 3 bases and the J gene lost 5 bases, with 10 bases spanning the gap. The CDR3 sequence is 13 residues long. Germline V gene sequence: CDR1 LNHDA, CDR2 SQIVND (reference sequence).

Here the CDR3 reads CASQGLAVAHNEQFF. The CDR3 nucleotides read TGTGCCAGCCAAGGACTAGCGGTAGCCCACAATGAGCAGTTCTTC. V gene TRBV7-9 combines with J gene TRBJ2-1, with TRBD2 matching over 10 bases. The CDR3 is made up of 15 amino acids. Germline V lookup: CDR1 SEHNR, CDR2 FQNEAQ (reference sequence). Trimming at V came to 8 bases and at J to 5 bases, leaving 9 bases not matched to a gene.

The rearrangement links TRBV7-8 to TRBJ2-7, with D possibly TRBD2 on 6 matching bases. CDR1 and CDR2 from the germline V gene are SGHVS and FQNEAQ. The CDR3 sequence is 14 residues long. Trimming shortened V by 1 base and J by 1 base, and 8 bases separated the two germline ends. CDR3 nucleotides: TGTGCCAGCAGCTTAGGTGGGGGGTCCTACGAGCAGTACTTC. This translates into CASSLGGGSYEQYF.

This clone was recorded a few times. The genes are TRBV6-1 and TRBJ2-4, with D maybe TRBD2 (5 bases). Between the trimmed V and J ends, which lost 2 bases and 5 bases, there was a span of 7 bases. There are 13 residues in the CDR3. Looked up from germline, CDR1 is MNHNS and CDR2 is SASEGT. CDR3 bases: TGTGCCAGCAGTGAATGGACTGAAAACATTCAGTACTTC. Encoded protein: CASSEWTENIQYF.

The V call is TRBV6-5, the J call TRBJ1-4; 10 nucleotides line up with TRBD1. The CDR3 is 15 amino acids. CDR1 MNHEY and CDR2 SVGAGI come from the germline V gene. The V and J ends lost 3 bases and 8 bases, in that order; junction bases with no gene match: 6. The CDR3 bases are TGTGCCAGCAGTTATTCCGGGACAGGGGCCGAAAAACTGTTTTTT. Translation gives CASSYSGTGAEKLFF.

This chain connects TRBV11-2 to TRBJ2-2, with 9 bases that match TRBD2. CDR1 and CDR2 (germline): SGHAT, FQNNGV. Trimming at V came to 5 bases and at J to 5 bases, leaving 9 bases not matched to a gene. This CDR3 is 16 amino acids long. The chain's CDR3 is CASSPGAGGFTGELFF. Here the CDR3 DNA reads TGTGCCAGCAGCCCTGGAGCGGGAGGATTTACCGGGGAGCTGTTTTTT. The variable domain in full, completed from reference TRBV11-2 and TRBJ2-2, reads EAGVAQSPRYKIIEKRQSVAFWCNPISGHATLYWYQQILGQGPKLLIQFQNNGVVDDSQLPKDRFSAERLKGVDSTLKIQPAKLEDSAVYLCASSPGAGGFTGELFFGEGSRLTVL.

The chain combines TRBV30 with TRBJ2-7, with unresolved D. The CDR3 has 13 amino acids. The germline CDR1 and CDR2 sequences are GTSNPN and SVGIG (reference sequence). Trimming removed 0 bases from V and 5 bases from J, with 11 bases in between. DNA of the CDR3: TGTGCCTGGAGTGTAACTCAGTCGCACGAGCAGTACTTC. Residues: CAWSVTQSHEQYF.

The chain uses TRBV28 and TRBJ1-3; D is uncertain. CDR1 and CDR2 (germline): MDHEN, SYDVKM. Trimming took off 3 bases at V and 3 bases at J, with 3 bases between the two ends. CDR3 length: 12 residues. DNA of the CDR3: TGTGCCAGCAGTTTGGTTGGAAACACCATATATTTT. Translation gives CASSLVGNTIYF.

The chain has TRBV6-5 and TRBJ2-2; D is unclear. Looked up from germline, CDR1 is MNHEY and CDR2 is SVGAGI. CDR3 size: 13 residues. The V end lost 2 bases, the J end lost 7 bases, and 8 bases lay between the germline ends. The CDR3 nucleotides read TGTGCCAGCAGTTACCGGGCTGGCGGGGAGCTGTTTTTT. It is translated as CASSYRAGGELFF.

The chain has TRBV27 and TRBJ2-7; no definite D call. Looked up from germline, CDR1 is MNHEY and CDR2 is SMNVEV (reference sequence). This CDR3 is built from 11 residues. V gave up 8 bases and J gave up 4 bases, with 9 bases separating them. In DNA form, the CDR3 reads TGTGCCAGCGTAGGCAGATACGAGCAGTACTTC. Amino acid sequence: CASVGRYEQYF.

This clone appeared once. The V call is TRBV5-6, the J call TRBJ2-7; TRBD1 matches 7 bases. The germline CDR1 and CDR2 sequences are SGHDT and YYEEEE. This CDR3 region has 14 residues. Germline trimming cut 4 bases from V and 1 base from J; bases unmatched to any gene: 5. CDR3 sequence: CASSPGTESYEQYF. The CDR3 DNA sequence: TGTGCCAGCAGCCCCGGGACAGAGTCCTACGAGCAGTACTTC. The entire variable domain, with the rest obtained from reference TRBV5-6 and TRBJ2-7, is as follows: DAGVTQSPTHLIKTRGQQVTLRCSPKSGHDTVSWYQQALGQGPQFIFQYYEEEERQRGNFPDRFSGHQFPNYSSELNVNALLLGDSALYLCASSPGTESYEQYFGPGTRLTVT.

The genes are TRBV23-1 and TRBJ1-2, with D perhaps matching TRBD1 (6 bases). TRBV23-1 is reported as an ORF; its role is uncertain. The CDR3 sequence is 15 residues long. Trimming removed 2 bases from V and 4 bases from J, with 14 bases in between. In DNA form, the CDR3 reads TGCGCCAGCAGTCAAAGGAGGGGGAGGTTCTATGGCTACACCTTC. Protein product: CASSQRRGRFYGYTF.

V usage is TRBV9 and J usage is TRBJ1-1; 7 nucleotides match TRBD1. The germline V gene has CDR1 SGDLS and CDR2 YYNGEE. The ends lost 4 bases at V and 0 bases at J; junction bases unmatched: 6. This CDR3 region has 15 residues. The CDR3 bases are TGTGCCAGCAGCTCAAGACAGGGCATGAACACTGAAGCTTTCTTT. Protein: CASSSRQGMNTEAFF.

The chain combines TRBV7-3 with TRBJ1-1; D unresolved. Trimming left V 2 bases short and J 7 bases short, with 8 bases between. The CDR3 sequence is 12 residues long. CDR1 is SGHTA and CDR2 is FQGTGA in the germline V gene. The chain's CDR3 is CASSLDRDEAFF. The DNA of the CDR3 is TGTGCCAGCAGCTTAGACCGGGATGAAGCTTTCTTT.

V gene TRBV7-3 combines with J gene TRBJ2-1; D may be TRBD1 or TRBD2 (5 bases each). V was trimmed by 3 bases and J by 2 bases, leaving 14 bases between them. The CDR3 loop spans 16 amino acids. Germline V gene sequence: CDR1 SGHTA, CDR2 FQGTGA. This chain's CDR3 is CASSFWNRDPYNEQFF. The CDR3, as DNA: TGTGCCAGCAGCTTCTGGAACCGGGACCCCTACAATGAGCAGTTCTTC.

This clone was seen just once. The chain combines TRBV7-9 with TRBJ2-7, with D maybe TRBD2 (5 bases). The V end was cut by 3 bases, the J end by 0 bases, with 9 bases between. The CDR3 extends over 14 amino acids. Germline V gene sequence: CDR1 SEHNR, CDR2 FQNEAQ (reference sequence). This CDR3 is CASSFPGDSYEQYF. CDR3 bases: TGTGCCAGCAGCTTTCCCGGGGACTCCTACGAGCAGTACTTC.

The V and J genes are TRBV4-2 and TRBJ1-2; TRBD1 aligns across 9 bases. The CDR3 has 17 residues. The V gene's germline CDR1 is LGHNA and CDR2 YNFKEQ. The J segment lost 8 bases and the V segment lost 0 bases, leaving 13 bases of the junction unmatched. The CDR3 region has the DNA TGTGCCAGCAGCCAAGAACCAAGTACAGGGGGCTTCGGCGGCTACACCTTC. It specifies CASSQEPSTGGFGGYTF.

The gene calls are TRBV29-1 and TRBJ1-1; possible D gene TRBD1, 5 bases. The CDR3 has 13 residues. CDR1 is SQVTM and CDR2 is ANQGSEA in the germline V gene. V was cut by 6 bases and J by 0 bases, with 11 bases left in between. This chain's CDR3 is CSVREGMNTEAFF. The CDR3, as DNA: TGCAGCGTCCGAGAGGGGATGAACACTGAAGCTTTCTTT.

The J gene is TRBJ2-7, the V gene TRBV30; TRBD2 is a possible D gene (6 bases). The germline gives CDR1 GTSNPN, CDR2 SVGIG (reference sequence). CDR3 length equals 13 residues. V lost 2 bases and J 6 bases, leaving 14 bases between the germline ends. The CDR3 sequence is CAWSHGSGGEQYF. The CDR3 DNA follows: TGTGCCTGGAGTCACGGGAGTGGGGGCGAGCAGTACTTC.